This T cell receptor beta chain was sequenced in a study of cytomegalovirus exposure and HLA in healthy donors. PCR employed 60 Vbeta and 13 Jbeta primers. Produced via immunoSEQ multiplex PCR; TCRdb's table is partial and in-frame only. Of approximately 150,000 clones listed, 75% to 80% are singletons. The sample was PBMCs. This clonotype originated in a female donor in good health and CMV-seronegative.

In nucleotides, the CDR3 is TGTGCCAGCAGCCAAGGGCACGCGGGGCTGGAGACCCAGTACTTC. Translation: CASSQGHAGLETQYF. V usage is TRBV4-2 and J usage is TRBJ2-5, with D possibly TRBD2 on 6 matching bases. In germline, CDR1 is LGHNA, CDR2 YNFKEQ. The V end lost 1 base, the J end lost 5 bases, and 14 bases lay between the germline ends. CDR3 length: 15 residues.